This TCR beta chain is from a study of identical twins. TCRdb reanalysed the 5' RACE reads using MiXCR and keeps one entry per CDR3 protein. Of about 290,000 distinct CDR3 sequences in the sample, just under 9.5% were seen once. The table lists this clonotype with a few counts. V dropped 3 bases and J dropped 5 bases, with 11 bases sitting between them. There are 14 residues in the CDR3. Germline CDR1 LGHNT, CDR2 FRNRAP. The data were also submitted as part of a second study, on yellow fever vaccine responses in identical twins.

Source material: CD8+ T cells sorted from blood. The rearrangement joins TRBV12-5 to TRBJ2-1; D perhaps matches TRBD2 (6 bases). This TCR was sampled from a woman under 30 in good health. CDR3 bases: TGTGCTAGTGGTTTCGAGACTAGTCACAATGAGCAGTTCTTC. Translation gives CASGFETSHNEQFF.